Below are 21 T cell receptor beta chains sequenced from a single sample in a study of T cell repertoires in cytomegalovirus infection. MiXCR, run by TCRdb on the reads, gives a single entry per CDR3 protein. Among over 200,000 distinct CDR3 sequences listed, roughly 15% were seen once. The sample taken for sequencing was PBMCs. These receptors came from a human donor in good health (CMV status not recorded). Some clones in this sample may be carry-over from other donors' samples.

The chain carries TRBV5-4 and TRBJ2-2, with D maybe TRBD1 (6 bases). The germline gives CDR1 SGHNT, CDR2 YYREEE (reference sequence). V shed 7 bases and J shed 5 bases, with 15 bases lying between them. This CDR3 spans 14 amino acids. The CDR3 sequence is CASQGSLGTGELFF. The CDR3 region has the DNA TGTGCCAGCCAGGGGTCGTTGGGGACCGGGGAGCTGTTTTTT. Using reference TRBV5-4 and TRBJ2-2 for the parts outside the CDR3, the full variable domain is ETGVTQSPTHLIKTRGQQVTLRCSSQSGHNTVSWYQQALGQGPQFIFQYYREEENGRGNFPPRFSGLQFPNYSSELNVNALELDDSALYLCASQGSLGTGELFFGEGSRLTVL.

This clonotype was observed a few times. Written as DNA, the CDR3 is TGTGCCAGCAGCTTGGTGGGGGCCGAGCAGTACTTC. Protein: CASSLVGAEQYF. The chain is built from TRBV7-9 and TRBJ2-7, with D tentatively TRBD1 (6 bases). Germline assignment: CDR1 SEHNR and CDR2 FQNEAQ (reference sequence). V lost 3 bases and J lost 6, with 9 bases in between. The CDR3 contains 12 residues. Combining the CDR3 with reference TRBV7-9 and TRBJ2-7 gives the whole variable domain DTGVSQNPRHKITKRGQNVTFRCDPISEHNRLYWYRQTLGQGPEFLTYFQNEAQLEKSRLLSDRFSAERPKGSFSTLEIQRTEQGDSAMYLCASSLVGAEQYFGPGTRLTVT.

This clonotype was seen repeatedly, ten times or more. The chain carries TRBV7-9 and TRBJ1-1, with D possibly being TRBD1 (5 bases). V lost 2 bases and J lost 4, with 20 bases in between. Germline V gives CDR1 SEHNR, CDR2 FQNEAQ (reference sequence). CDR3 length equals 17 residues. The CDR3 coding sequence is TGTGCCAGCAGCTTATGGGACCATAACCTCCCTACCACTGAAGCTTTCTTT. Encoded protein: CASSLWDHNLPTTEAFF.

In this sample, this clonotype turned up many times. The V call is TRBV7-2, the J call TRBJ1-1; D ambiguous. Trimming removed 5 bases from V and 5 bases from J, with 12 bases in between. This CDR3 has 13 residues. Germline CDR1 reads SGHTA; CDR2 reads FQGNSA. CDR3 coding DNA: TGTGCCAGCAGCAGCGTTCGAGGAACTGAAGCTTTCTTT. Translated, it gives CASSSVRGTEAFF. Full variable domain (outside the CDR3, taken from reference TRBV7-2 and TRBJ1-1): GAGVSQSPSNKVTEKGKDVELRCDPISGHTALYWYRQSLGQGLEFLIYFQGNSAPDKSGLPSDRFSAERTGGSVSTLTIQRTQQEDSAVYLCASSSVRGTEAFFGQGTRLTVV.

The J gene is TRBJ2-3, the V gene TRBV12-5; D is ambiguous. The germline V gene has CDR1 LGHNT and CDR2 FRNRAP. The V end was cut by 6 bases, the J end by 1 base, with 17 bases between. There are 16 residues in the CDR3. This chain's CDR3 is CASGLASRAGTDTQYF. Written as DNA, the CDR3 is TGTGCTAGTGGCCTCGCGTCAAGAGCTGGCACAGATACGCAGTATTTT. Together with reference TRBV12-5 and TRBJ2-3, the CDR3 gives the full variable domain: DARVTQTPRHKVTEMGQEVTMRCQPILGHNTVFWYRQTMMQGLELLAYFRNRAPLDDSGMPKDRFSAEMPDATLATLKIQPSEPRDSAVYFCASGLASRAGTDTQYFGPGTRLTVL.

This clonotype was seen many times. The J gene is TRBJ2-7, the V gene TRBV28; no clear D. Germline CDR1 and CDR2: MDHEN and SYDVKM. V gave up 7 bases and J gave up 3 bases, with 7 bases separating them. CDR3 length: 11 amino acids. This chain's CDR3 is CASMGSYEQYF. Here the CDR3 DNA reads TGTGCCAGCATGGGCAGCTACGAGCAGTACTTC.

The chain recombines TRBV7-8 with TRBJ1-1; D unclear. CDR1 and CDR2 (germline): SGHVS, FQNEAQ. This CDR3 has 13 amino acids. Trimming took 4 bases from V and 3 from J, leaving 9 bases between them. CDR3 amino acids: CASSSSRDTEAFF. Written as DNA, the CDR3 is TGTGCCAGCAGCTCTAGTAGGGACACTGAAGCTTTCTTT.

This clonotype has more than one count but fewer than ten. This chain uses TRBV6-5 with TRBJ1-5; D might be TRBD1 (5 bases). From germline, CDR1 is MNHEY and CDR2 SVGAGI. The length of the CDR3 is 15 residues. Trimming stripped 6 bases from V and 4 bases from J, with 16 bases between. CDR3 loop: CASRQGSLGNQPQHF. The DNA of the CDR3 is TGTGCCAGCAGGCAGGGAAGTTTAGGAAATCAGCCCCAGCATTTT.

This clonotype showed up just a few times. One end of the junction fails to match germline, which may point to a read error. The chain is built from TRBV6-2 or TRBV6-3 and TRBJ2-3; tentative D call: TRBD2 (6 bases). Germline values: CDR1 MNHEY, CDR2 SVGEGT. The CDR3 has 15 residues. This CDR3 reads CASSYSGENVDTQYF. In DNA form, the CDR3 reads TGTGCCAGCAGCTACTCGGGGGAGAATGTTGATACGCAGTATTTT.

The gene calls are TRBV7-3 and TRBJ2-1, with 8 positions matching TRBD2. Unmatched junction bases numbered 8, after V lost 2 bases and J lost 5 bases. The CDR3 runs 16 residues. Per the germline V gene, CDR1 is SGHTA and CDR2 is FQGTGA. For the CDR3, the DNA is TGTGCCAGCAGCTTATGTCGGCGGGGGGCCCACAATGAGCAGTTCTTC. The encoded protein is CASSLCRRGAHNEQFF.

Only a few counts were recorded for this clonotype. The V and J genes are TRBV20-1 and TRBJ1-1, with D maybe TRBD1 (5 bases). The CDR3 contains 11 residues. Trimming left V 8 bases short and J 4 bases short, with 11 bases between. In germline, CDR1 is DFQATT, CDR2 SNEGSKA (reference sequence). CDR3 residues: CSSSGFTEAFF. CDR3 nucleotide sequence: TGCAGTTCCTCAGGGTTCACTGAAGCTTTCTTT.

This clonotype was detected many times. The chain recombines TRBV7-2 with TRBJ1-2, with D unclear. Germline lookup yields CDR1 SGHTA and CDR2 FQGNSA. CDR3 length equals 15 residues. Trimming shortened V by 2 bases and J by 3 bases, and 13 bases separated the two germline ends. CDR3 in DNA: TGTGCCAGCAGCTTACCGGGCCCTCTTCACTATGGCTACACCTTC. Its translation is CASSLPGPLHYGYTF.

This clonotype was recorded many times. The chain has TRBV6-2 or TRBV6-3 and TRBJ2-1; TRBD2 matches 7 bases. The CDR3 runs 16 residues. Germline CDR1 reads MNHEY; CDR2 reads SVGEGT. V trimming: 2 bases; J trimming: 5 bases; junction bases outside the gene matches: 9. The CDR3: CASSYSRGGPHNEQFF. DNA of the CDR3: TGTGCCAGCAGTTACAGCCGCGGGGGTCCTCACAATGAGCAGTTCTTC.

This clonotype was detected a few times. The chain employs TRBV7-2 and TRBJ2-7, with D perhaps TRBD2 (5 bases). Germline V gene sequence: CDR1 SGHTA, CDR2 FQGNSA. V was clipped by 0 bases and J by 2 bases, with 11 bases between them. The CDR3 extends over 15 amino acids. The CDR3 loop reads CASSLALNGAYEQYF. As DNA, the CDR3 is TGTGCCAGCAGCTTAGCCCTTAACGGGGCCTACGAGCAGTACTTC.

This clonotype was recorded a few times. V gene TRBV5-4 combines with J gene TRBJ1-1; D remains unclear. Germline loops: CDR1 SGHNT, CDR2 YYREEE (reference sequence). CDR3 length: 15 residues. V was pared by 4 bases and J by 0 bases, with 13 bases between. CDR3 sequence (DNA): TGTGCCAGCAGCATTGTGACGGGTTTGAACACTGAAGCTTTCTTT. Protein: CASSIVTGLNTEAFF.

The V and J genes are TRBV6-2 or TRBV6-3 and TRBJ1-1; D may be TRBD1 (5 bases). CDR1 is MNHEY, CDR2 SVGEGT, per germline. This CDR3 spans 15 amino acids. The germline V and J ends were trimmed by 0 bases and 8 bases, with 16 bases remaining between them. The CDR3 loop reads CASSYSDIGDPEAFF. CDR3 sequence (DNA): TGTGCCAGCAGTTACTCAGACATAGGGGACCCAGAAGCTTTCTTT.

This clonotype was recorded a few times. The chain combines TRBV29-1 with TRBJ2-7; a weak D match, TRBD2 (6 bases). The V and J ends lost 6 bases and 2 bases respectively, with 20 bases between them. Germline assignment: CDR1 SQVTM and CDR2 ANQGSEA. This CDR3 contains 15 residues. The CDR3 loop is CSVRDPGGETYEQYF. The CDR3 DNA reads as TGCAGCGTCCGCGACCCGGGCGGGGAAACCTACGAGCAGTACTTC.

Only a few counts were recorded for this clonotype. The chain combines TRBV29-1 with TRBJ2-3, with D perhaps matching TRBD2 (5 bases). V gave up 4 bases and J gave up 6 bases, with 11 bases separating them. The CDR3 totals 12 residues. In germline, CDR1 is SQVTM, CDR2 ANQGSEA. The CDR3 nucleotides read TGCAGCGTTGGTCCGGGGTTGGATACGCAGTATTTT. Translated, it gives CSVGPGLDTQYF.

This chain connects TRBV6-5 to TRBJ2-6; TRBD2 matches 8 bases. The V gene end was trimmed by 3 bases and the J gene end by 2 bases; junction bases not matched to a gene: 6. Germline V CDR1 and CDR2: MNHEY, SVGAGI. This CDR3 has 17 residues. CDR3 in DNA: TGTGCCAGCAGTTATGGCAGCGGGAGTACTGGGGCCAACGTCCTGACTTTC. Its translation: CASSYGSGSTGANVLTF.

This clonotype has more than one count but fewer than ten. The gene calls are TRBV5-4 and TRBJ2-1; TRBD2 is a possible D gene (5 bases). The germline CDR1 and CDR2 sequences are SGHNT and YYREEE (reference sequence). The germline V and J ends were trimmed by 2 bases and 6 bases, with 12 bases remaining between them. The CDR3 is 14 amino acids. CDR3 DNA sequence: TGTGCCAGCAGCTTTGGTCCGGGAATCAATGAGCAGTTCTTC. Protein product: CASSFGPGINEQFF.

In this sample, this clonotype turned up many times. The V and J genes are TRBV7-3 and TRBJ1-2; 8 bases align to TRBD1. Germline CDR1 and CDR2: SGHTA and FQGTGA. Trimming removed 4 bases from V and 8 bases from J; junction bases left unmatched: 9. The CDR3 runs 14 residues. CDR3 region: CASSSSDRGQGYTF. The CDR3 coding sequence is TGTGCCAGCAGCTCCTCCGACAGGGGTCAGGGCTACACCTTC.